This TCR beta chain was sequenced in a study of cytomegalovirus exposure and HLA in healthy donors. Study outcomes and limitations: Rare TCR sequences dominated, though some public TCRs recurred in many donors. Published work reported that the classifier diagnosed cytomegalovirus status with high specificity and sensitivity.

The CDR3 has 12 residues. Trimming pared 8 bases from V and 4 bases from J, leaving 12 bases between. From germline, CDR1 is MNHNS and CDR2 SASEGT. Assay: immunoSEQ multiplex PCR; the TCRdb copy retains only in-frame clones and omits some. The profile shows just under 75,000 clones, about 93% of them singletons. As to this clone: The antigen is unknown.

What was sequenced was PBMCs. This receptor was obtained from a woman between 18 and 30 years old in good health and CMV-seropositive. The chain uses TRBV6-1 and TRBJ2-7, with a tentative D call TRBD1 (6 bases). Here the CDR3 DNA reads TGTGCCAGCGAGGGGCAGGGGTACGAGCAGTACTTC. It encodes CASEGQGYEQYF.